The next 6 T cell receptor beta chains were all read from a single sample in a study of beta chain features in type 1 diabetes (dated by TCRdb to 2017 to 2018). Libraries were built with the immunoSEQ multiplex PCR assay. All of the isolated RNA was reverse transcribed with the High Capacity cDNA Reverse Transcription Kit, so expressed TCRB transcripts were sequenced. Imported from immuneACCESS, the table was reduced by TCRdb to in-frame sequences with V and J called. These copies leave out some clones; in studies compared against another copy, an unresolved V gene accounts for under half, and the cause of the remainder is not known. Present in this sample are hundreds of thousands of clones, about 71% of which were seen just once. The ten largest account for approximately 0.05% of the sample. Sequenced: naive CD4+ T cells from blood. The sample's cell subset or site label, in plain terms: true naive CD4+ T cells. The origin of the receptors is a young man in good health.

The table lists this clone with a few counts. Other DNA variants within this sample encode the same CDR3. This rearrangement joins TRBV29-1 to TRBJ2-7; the match to TRBD1 covers 7 bases. V dropped 5 bases and J dropped 3; count of bases not matched to a gene: 4. Germline V gene data show CDR1 as SQVTM and CDR2 as ANQGSEA. The length of the CDR3 is 12 residues. The CDR3 sequence is CSVSGGSYEQYF. The CDR3 DNA is TGCAGCGTTTCAGGGGGAAGCTACGAGCAGTACTTC.

This rearrangement joins TRBV29-1 to TRBJ1-2; no clear D gene. V was trimmed by 7 bases and J by 4 bases, leaving 13 bases between them. CDR3 length: 12 residues. Germline CDR1 reads SQVTM; CDR2 reads ANQGSEA. CDR3 loop: CSGSEGLYGYTF. In DNA form, the CDR3 reads TGCAGCGGCTCGGAAGGCCTCTATGGCTACACCTTC.

This chain connects TRBV7-2 to TRBJ2-7, with unresolved D. V was shortened by 0 bases and J by 4 bases, with 7 bases between the two germline ends. Germline V gene data show CDR1 as SGHTA and CDR2 as FQGNSA. This CDR3 comprises 13 residues. CDR3 loop: CASSLAGVYEQYF. The CDR3 DNA sequence: TGTGCCAGCAGCTTAGCCGGAGTTTACGAGCAGTACTTC.

The J gene is TRBJ2-7, the V gene TRBV7-8; D perhaps matches TRBD1 (6 bases). The germline gives CDR1 SGHVS, CDR2 FQNEAQ. CDR3 length equals 14 residues. V was clipped by 5 bases and J by 5 bases, with 16 bases between them. The CDR3 here is CASSRGQGLHEQYF. The CDR3 DNA reads as TGTGCCAGCAGCCGAGGGCAGGGGTTGCACGAGCAGTACTTC.

The rearrangement links TRBV29-1 to TRBJ2-4; 9 bases match TRBD1. Trimming cost V 6 bases and J 5 bases; bases outside gene matches: 5. Looked up from germline, CDR1 is SQVTM and CDR2 is ANQGSEA. The CDR3 contains 13 residues. CDR3 protein: CSVKTGGENIQYF. CDR3 nucleotide sequence: TGCAGCGTGAAGACAGGGGGGGAAAACATTCAGTACTTC.

This clone was observed a handful of times. The chain employs TRBV18 and TRBJ2-5; no firm D call. The germline gives CDR1 KGHSH, CDR2 LQKENI. Trimming left V 3 bases short and J 0 bases short, with 5 bases between. The CDR3 is 13 residues long. CDR3 nucleotide sequence: TGTGCCAGCTCACCGATGAACCAAGAGACCCAGTACTTC. Translating it yields CASSPMNQETQYF.